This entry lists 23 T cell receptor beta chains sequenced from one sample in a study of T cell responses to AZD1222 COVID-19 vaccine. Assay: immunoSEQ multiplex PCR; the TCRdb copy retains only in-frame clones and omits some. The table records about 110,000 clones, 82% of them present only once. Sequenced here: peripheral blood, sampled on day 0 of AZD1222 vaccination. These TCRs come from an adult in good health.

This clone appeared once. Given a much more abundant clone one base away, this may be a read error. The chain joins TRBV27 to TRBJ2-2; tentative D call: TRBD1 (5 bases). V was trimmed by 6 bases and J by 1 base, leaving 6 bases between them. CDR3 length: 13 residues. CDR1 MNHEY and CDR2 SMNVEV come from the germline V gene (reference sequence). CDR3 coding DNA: TGTGCCAGCAGCACAGGGAACACCGGGGAGCTGTTTTTT. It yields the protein CASSTGNTGELFF.

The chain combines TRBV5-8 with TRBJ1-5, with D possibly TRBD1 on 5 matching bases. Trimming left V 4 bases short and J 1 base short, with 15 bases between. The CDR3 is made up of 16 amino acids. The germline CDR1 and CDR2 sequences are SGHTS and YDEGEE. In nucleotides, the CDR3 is TGTGCCAGCAGCCCGCTTTGGGGGGGGAGCAATCAGCCCCAGCATTTT. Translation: CASSPLWGGSNQPQHF.

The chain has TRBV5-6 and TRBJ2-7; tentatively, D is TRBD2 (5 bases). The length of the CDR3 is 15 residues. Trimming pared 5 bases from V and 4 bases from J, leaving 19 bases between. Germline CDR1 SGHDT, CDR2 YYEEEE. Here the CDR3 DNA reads TGTGCCAGCAGAGATATCCGGACTCCTGTTTACGAGCAGTACTTC. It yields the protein CASRDIRTPVYEQYF. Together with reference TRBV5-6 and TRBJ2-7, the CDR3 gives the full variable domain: DAGVTQSPTHLIKTRGQQVTLRCSPKSGHDTVSWYQQALGQGPQFIFQYYEEEERQRGNFPDRFSGHQFPNYSSELNVNALLLGDSALYLCASRDIRTPVYEQYFGPGTRLTVT.

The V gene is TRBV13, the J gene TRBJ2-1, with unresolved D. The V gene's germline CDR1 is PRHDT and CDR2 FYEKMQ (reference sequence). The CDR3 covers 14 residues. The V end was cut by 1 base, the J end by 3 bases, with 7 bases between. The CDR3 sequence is CASSLASIYNEQFF. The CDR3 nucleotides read TGTGCCAGCAGCTTAGCTTCTATCTACAATGAGCAGTTCTTC. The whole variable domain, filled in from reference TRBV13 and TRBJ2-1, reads AAGVIQSPRHLIKEKRETATLKCYPIPRHDTVYWYQQGPGQDPQFLISFYEKMQSDKGSIPDRFSAQQFSDYHSELNMSSLELGDSALYFCASSLASIYNEQFFGPGTRLTVL.

This CDR3 is CASSNLPGAYEQYF. The CDR3 bases are TGCGCCAGCAGCAACCTGCCAGGGGCCTACGAGCAGTACTTC. The chain is built from TRBV4-3 and TRBJ2-7; D may be TRBD1 (6 bases). Germline CDR1 reads LGHNA; CDR2 reads YSLEER. The length of the CDR3 is 14 residues. V was clipped by 5 bases and J by 2 bases, with 13 bases between them.

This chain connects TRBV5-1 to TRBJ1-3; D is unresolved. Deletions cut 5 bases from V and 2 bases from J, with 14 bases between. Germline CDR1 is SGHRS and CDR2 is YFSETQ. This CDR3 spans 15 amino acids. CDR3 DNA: TGCGCCAGCAGGATACAGAGCGCTCCTGGAAACACCATATATTTT. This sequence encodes CASRIQSAPGNTIYF.

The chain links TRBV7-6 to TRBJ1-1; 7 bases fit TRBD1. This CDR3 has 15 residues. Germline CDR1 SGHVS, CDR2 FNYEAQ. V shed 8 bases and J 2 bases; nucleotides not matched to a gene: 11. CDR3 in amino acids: CASRTGAGGNTEAFF. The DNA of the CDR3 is TGTGCCAGCCGTACAGGGGCTGGGGGAAACACTGAAGCTTTCTTT.

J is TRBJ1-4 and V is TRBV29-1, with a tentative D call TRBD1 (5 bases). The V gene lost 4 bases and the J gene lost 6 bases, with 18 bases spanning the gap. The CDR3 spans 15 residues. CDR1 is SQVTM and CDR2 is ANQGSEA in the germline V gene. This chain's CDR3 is CSVGVLGGSHEKLFF. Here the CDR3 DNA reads TGCAGCGTTGGGGTATTGGGGGGGTCACATGAAAAACTGTTTTTT.

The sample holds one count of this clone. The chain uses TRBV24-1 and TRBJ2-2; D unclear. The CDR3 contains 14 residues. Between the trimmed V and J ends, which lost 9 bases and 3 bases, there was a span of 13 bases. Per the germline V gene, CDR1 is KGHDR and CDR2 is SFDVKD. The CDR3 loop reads CATPDTRDTGELFF. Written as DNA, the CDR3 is TGTGCCACCCCAGACACGCGTGACACCGGGGAGCTGTTTTTT.

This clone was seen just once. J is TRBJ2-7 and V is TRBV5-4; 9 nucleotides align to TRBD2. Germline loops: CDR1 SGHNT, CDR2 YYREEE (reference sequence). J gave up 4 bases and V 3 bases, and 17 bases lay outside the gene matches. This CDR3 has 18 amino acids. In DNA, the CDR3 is TGTGCCAGCAGCTCCATGGAGGGTAGCGGGGGCCTCCGTTACGAGCAGTACTTC. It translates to CASSSMEGSGGLRYEQYF.

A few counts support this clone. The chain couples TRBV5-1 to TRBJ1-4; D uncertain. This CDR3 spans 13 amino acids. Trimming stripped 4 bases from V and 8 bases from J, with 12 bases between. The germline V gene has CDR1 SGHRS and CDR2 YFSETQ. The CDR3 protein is CASSIGPGEKLFF. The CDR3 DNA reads TGCGCCAGCAGCATCGGGCCGGGGGAAAAACTGTTTTTT. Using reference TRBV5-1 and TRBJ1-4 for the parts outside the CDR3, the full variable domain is KAGVTQTPRYLIKTRGQQVTLSCSPISGHRSVSWYQQTPGQGLQFLFEYFSETQRNKGNFPGRFSGRQFSNSRSEMNVSTLELGDSALYLCASSIGPGEKLFFGSGTQLSVL.

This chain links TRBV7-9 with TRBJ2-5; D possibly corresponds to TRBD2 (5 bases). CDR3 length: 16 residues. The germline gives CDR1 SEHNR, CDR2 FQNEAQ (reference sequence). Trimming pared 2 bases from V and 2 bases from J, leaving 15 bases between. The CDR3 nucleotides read TGTGCCAGCAGCTTATCCCCTGAGGACTTGCAAGAGACCCAGTACTTC. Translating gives CASSLSPEDLQETQYF.

Written as DNA, the CDR3 is TGTGCCAGTAGTATAGCCAGGAGCGGCGGCTACACCTTC. Encoded protein: CASSIARSGGYTF. The V call is TRBV19, the J call TRBJ1-2; no firm D call. Per germline, CDR1 LNHDA and CDR2 SQIVND (reference sequence). The V gene lost 1 base and the J gene lost 8 bases, with 11 bases spanning the gap. CDR3 length: 13 residues. Using reference TRBV19 and TRBJ1-2 for the parts outside the CDR3, the full variable domain is DGGITQSPKYLFRKEGQNVTLSCEQNLNHDAMYWYRQDPGQGLRLIYYSQIVNDFQKGDIAEGYSVSREKKESFPLTVTSAQKNPTAFYLCASSIARSGGYTFGSGTRLTVV.

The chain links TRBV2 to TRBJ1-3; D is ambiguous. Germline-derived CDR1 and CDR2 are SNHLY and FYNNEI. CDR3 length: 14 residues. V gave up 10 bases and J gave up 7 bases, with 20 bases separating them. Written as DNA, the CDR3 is TGTGCCACCAAATCAACCTTCGGTGCGAACACCATATATTTT. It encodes CATKSTFGANTIYF. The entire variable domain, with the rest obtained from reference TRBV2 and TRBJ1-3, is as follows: EPEVTQTPSHQVTQMGQEVILRCVPISNHLYFYWYRQILGQKVEFLVSFYNNEISEKSEIFDDQFSVERPDGSNFTLKIRSTKLEDSAMYFCATKSTFGANTIYFGEGSWLTVV.

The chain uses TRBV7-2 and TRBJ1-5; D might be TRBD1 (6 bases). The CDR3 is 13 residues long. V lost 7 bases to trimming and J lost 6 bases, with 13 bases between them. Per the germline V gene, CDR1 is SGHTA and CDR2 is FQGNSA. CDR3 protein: CASTQRGGQPQHF. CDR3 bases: TGTGCCAGCACCCAAAGGGGGGGTCAGCCCCAGCATTTT. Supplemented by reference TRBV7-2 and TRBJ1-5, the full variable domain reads GAGVSQSPSNKVTEKGKDVELRCDPISGHTALYWYRQSLGQGLEFLIYFQGNSAPDKSGLPSDRFSAERTGGSVSTLTIQRTQQEDSAVYLCASTQRGGQPQHFGDGTRLSIL.

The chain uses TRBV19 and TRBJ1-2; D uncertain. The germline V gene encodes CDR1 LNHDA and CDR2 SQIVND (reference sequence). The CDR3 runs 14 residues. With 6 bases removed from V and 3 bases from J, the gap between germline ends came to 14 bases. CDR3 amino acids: CASRNSGMYYGYTF. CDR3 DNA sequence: TGTGCCAGTAGAAATTCGGGGATGTACTATGGCTACACCTTC.

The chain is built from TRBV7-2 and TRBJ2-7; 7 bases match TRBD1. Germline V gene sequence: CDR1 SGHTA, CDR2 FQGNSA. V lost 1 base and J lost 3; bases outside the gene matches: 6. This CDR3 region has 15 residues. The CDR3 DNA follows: TGTGCCAGCAGCTTAGACGGGACAGACTTCTACGAGCAGTACTTC. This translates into CASSLDGTDFYEQYF.

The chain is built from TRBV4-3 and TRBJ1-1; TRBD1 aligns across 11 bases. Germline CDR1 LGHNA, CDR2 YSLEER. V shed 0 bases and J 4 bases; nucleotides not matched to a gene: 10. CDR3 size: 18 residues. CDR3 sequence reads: CASSQDGRDRGLATEAFF. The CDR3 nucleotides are TGCGCCAGCAGCCAAGACGGCCGGGACAGGGGGTTGGCCACTGAAGCTTTCTTT.

The CDR3 sequence: CAMGQGQGYTF. The CDR3 DNA follows: TGTGCCATGGGACAGGGGCAGGGCTACACCTTC. V is TRBV2 and J is TRBJ1-2; 10 bases fit TRBD1. V was pared by 10 bases and J by 8 bases, with 4 bases of the junction left unmatched. The CDR3 consists of 11 residues. Germline CDR1 SNHLY, CDR2 FYNNEI.

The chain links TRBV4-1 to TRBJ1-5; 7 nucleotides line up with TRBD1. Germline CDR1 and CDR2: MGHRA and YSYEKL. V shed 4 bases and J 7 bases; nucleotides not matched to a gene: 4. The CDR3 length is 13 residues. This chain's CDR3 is CASSLQGGQPQHF. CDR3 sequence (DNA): TGCGCCAGCAGCCTGCAGGGGGGGCAGCCCCAGCATTTT.

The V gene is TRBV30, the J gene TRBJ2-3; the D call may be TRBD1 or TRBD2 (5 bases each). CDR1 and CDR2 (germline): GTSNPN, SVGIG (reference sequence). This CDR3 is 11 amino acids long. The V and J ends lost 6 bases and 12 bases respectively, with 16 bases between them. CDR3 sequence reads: CACHLGVFQYF. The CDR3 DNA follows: TGTGCCTGCCACCTGGGGGTATTCCAGTATTTT.

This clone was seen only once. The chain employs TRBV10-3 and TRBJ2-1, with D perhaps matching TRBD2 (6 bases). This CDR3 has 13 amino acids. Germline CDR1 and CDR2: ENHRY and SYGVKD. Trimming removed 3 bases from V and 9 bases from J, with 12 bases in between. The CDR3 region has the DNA TGTGCCATCAGTGACGGCGGGGACGTTGAGCAGTTCTTC. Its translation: CAISDGGDVEQFF.

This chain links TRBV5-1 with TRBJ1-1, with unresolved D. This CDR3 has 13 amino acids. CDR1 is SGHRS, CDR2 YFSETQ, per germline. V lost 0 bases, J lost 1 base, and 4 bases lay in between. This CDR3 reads CASSLVSNTEAFF. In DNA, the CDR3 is TGCGCCAGCAGCTTGGTCTCGAACACTGAAGCTTTCTTT.